One sample yielded the 15 T cell receptor beta chains listed below, sequenced in a study of cytomegalovirus exposure and HLA in healthy donors. Vbeta (60) and Jbeta (13) primers were used in the PCR. Clones were sequenced by immunoSEQ multiplex PCR, and TCRdb holds only the in-frame ones, with some missing. This sample has over 200,000 clones; roughly 84% occur once, and the top ten carry 1% to 1.5%. The sequenced sample was PBMCs. These receptors were taken from a human donor in good health.

J is TRBJ1-2 and V is TRBV28; no reliable D call. V was pared by 7 bases and J by 8 bases, with 20 bases between. The germline CDR1 and CDR2 sequences are MDHEN and SYDVKM. The CDR3 has 14 residues. The CDR3 loop is CASILSWTTGGYTF. In DNA form, the CDR3 reads TGTGCCAGCATACTATCTTGGACTACGGGGGGCTACACCTTC.

The genes are TRBV9 and TRBJ2-3; 7 bases map to TRBD1. V dropped 4 bases and J dropped 2; count of bases not matched to a gene: 13. The CDR3 is made up of 17 amino acids. Germline CDR1 and CDR2: SGDLS and YYNGEE. This chain's CDR3 is CASSSRGTVYPTDTQYF. The CDR3 DNA follows: TGTGCCAGCAGCTCCCGTGGGACAGTTTACCCCACAGATACGCAGTATTTT.

The J gene is TRBJ2-5, the V gene TRBV7-3, with D possibly matching TRBD2 (5 bases). This CDR3 region has 13 residues. The V end was cut by 2 bases, the J end by 3 bases, with 7 bases between. Per germline, CDR1 SGHTA and CDR2 FQGTGA. CDR3 sequence reads: CASSLDYEETQYF. DNA of the CDR3: TGTGCCAGCAGCTTAGACTATGAAGAGACCCAGTACTTC. Full variable domain (remainder filled in from reference TRBV7-3 and TRBJ2-5): GAGVSQTPSNKVTEKGKYVELRCDPISGHTALYWYRQSLGQGPEFLIYFQGTGAADDSGLPNDRFFAVRPEGSVSTLKIQRTERGDSAVYLCASSLDYEETQYFGPGTRLLVL.

The chain links TRBV5-8 to TRBJ1-5; D not resolved. The V gene's germline CDR1 is SGHTS and CDR2 YDEGEE. The CDR3 is 12 residues long. The V end was cut by 0 bases, the J end by 5 bases, with 3 bases between. The CDR3 spells CASSLVYQPQHF. The CDR3 nucleotides are TGTGCCAGCAGCTTGGTCTATCAGCCCCAGCATTTT.

This clone was observed once. The junction departs from the called germline gene at one end, perhaps through a read error. The chain recombines TRBV7-9 with TRBJ1-2, with D tentatively TRBD1 (6 bases). Germline V gives CDR1 SEHNR, CDR2 FQNEAQ (reference sequence). The CDR3 runs 14 residues. Here the CDR3 reads CSSSWTEANYGYTF. Here the CDR3 DNA reads TGTTCCAGCAGCTGGACAGAAGCTAACTATGGCTACACCTTC.

This chain joins TRBV29-1 and TRBJ1-1, with D perhaps TRBD1 (6 bases). This CDR3 has 12 amino acids. The V and J ends lost 5 bases and 4 bases respectively, with 11 bases between them. Germline assignment: CDR1 SQVTM and CDR2 ANQGSEA. The CDR3 protein is CSVQGRSTEAFF. CDR3 coding DNA: TGCAGCGTTCAGGGGAGAAGCACTGAAGCTTTCTTT.

This clone has only a few counts. CDR3 region: CASSEAGQFPTEAFF. The CDR3 DNA reads as TGTGCCAGCAGTGAAGCGGGACAGTTTCCCACTGAAGCTTTCTTT. The chain joins TRBV6-1 to TRBJ1-1, with 7 nucleotides matching TRBD1. Germline trimming cut 0 bases from V and 4 bases from J; bases unmatched to any gene: 5. This CDR3 is built from 15 residues. The germline gives CDR1 MNHNS, CDR2 SASEGT.

The CDR3 region is CASSLGVAGVLFF. CDR3 DNA: TGTGCCAGCAGCTTAGGGGTAGCGGGAGTTCTGTTCTTC. The chain is built from TRBV11-3 and TRBJ2-1; 9 bases line up with TRBD2. The CDR3 is made up of 13 amino acids. The germline gives CDR1 SGHNT, CDR2 YENEEA. The V and J ends lost 1 base and 15 bases, in that order; junction bases with no gene match: 7.

V and J are TRBV13 and TRBJ2-1, with TRBD2 identical over 7 bases. The CDR3 is 20 residues long. Germline trimming cut 2 bases from V and 4 bases from J; bases unmatched to any gene: 20. Germline V gene data show CDR1 as PRHDT and CDR2 as FYEKMQ (reference sequence). The CDR3 is CASSLYRGSGLVAFYNEQFF. The CDR3 bases are TGTGCCAGCAGCTTATACCGCGGTAGCGGGCTTGTCGCTTTTTACAATGAGCAGTTCTTC.

The chain couples TRBV28 to TRBJ2-5; D remains ambiguous. The V gene lost 2 bases and the J gene lost 2 bases, with 9 bases spanning the gap. This CDR3 is 14 amino acids long. Germline V lookup: CDR1 MDHEN, CDR2 SYDVKM. DNA for the CDR3: TGTGCCAGCAGTTTAGTGAGCCGGCAAGAGACCCAGTACTTC. Protein: CASSLVSRQETQYF. The full variable domain, rest sourced from reference TRBV28 and TRBJ2-5, is DVKVTQSSRYLVKRTGEKVFLECVQDMDHENMFWYRQDPGLGLRLIYFSYDVKMKEKGDIPEGYSVSREKKERFSLILESASTNQTSMYLCASSLVSRQETQYFGPGTRLLVL.

The J gene is TRBJ2-1, the V gene TRBV7-2, with D maybe TRBD1 (6 bases). V lost 6 bases, J lost 6 bases, and 21 bases lay in between. CDR1 is SGHTA and CDR2 is FQGNSA in the germline V gene. This CDR3 is built from 16 residues. This chain's CDR3 is CASRQGLGNRRNEQFF. In DNA, the CDR3 is TGTGCCAGCAGACAGGGCTTGGGAAACCGGCGCAATGAGCAGTTCTTC.

The rearrangement joins TRBV29-1 to TRBJ1-4; the match to TRBD1 covers 8 bases. Unmatched junction bases numbered 5, after V lost 5 bases and J lost 0 bases. The germline gives CDR1 SQVTM, CDR2 ANQGSEA. The CDR3 extends over 15 amino acids. CDR3 loop: CSVKTGAATNEKLFF. CDR3 coding DNA: TGCAGCGTTAAGACAGGGGCGGCAACTAATGAAAAACTGTTTTTT.

The CDR3 loop is CASSPPGGAYYEQYF. As DNA, the CDR3 is TGTGCCAGCTCACCCCCGGGAGGGGCTTACTACGAGCAGTACTTC. The rearrangement joins TRBV18 to TRBJ2-7, with 8 bases aligning to TRBD2. V trimming: 3 bases; J trimming: 3 bases; junction bases outside the gene matches: 7. The germline gives CDR1 KGHSH, CDR2 LQKENI. The CDR3 is made up of 15 amino acids.

This clone was counted a few times. This chain uses TRBV7-9 with TRBJ2-6; 8 bases match TRBD1. V was clipped by 6 bases and J by 5 bases; unmatched bases: 3. Germline loops: CDR1 SEHNR, CDR2 FQNEAQ (reference sequence). The CDR3 spans 14 residues. CDR3 amino acids: CASRQGAWANVLTF. CDR3 bases: TGTGCCAGCAGGCAGGGGGCCTGGGCCAACGTCCTGACTTTC.

This clone was counted a few times. V is TRBV29-1 and J is TRBJ2-4; D perhaps matches TRBD2 (6 bases). The CDR3 totals 12 residues. V was clipped by 4 bases and J by 7 bases, with 11 bases between them. Germline loops: CDR1 SQVTM, CDR2 ANQGSEA. The CDR3 sequence is CSVGGETNIQYF. Here the CDR3 DNA reads TGCAGCGTTGGGGGGGAAACTAACATTCAGTACTTC.